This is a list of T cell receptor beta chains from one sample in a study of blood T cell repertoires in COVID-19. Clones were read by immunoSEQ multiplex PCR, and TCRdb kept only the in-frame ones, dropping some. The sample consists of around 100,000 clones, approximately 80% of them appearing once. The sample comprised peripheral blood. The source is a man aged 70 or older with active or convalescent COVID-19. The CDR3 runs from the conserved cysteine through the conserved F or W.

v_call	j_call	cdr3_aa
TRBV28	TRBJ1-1	CASSLYLGNREAFF
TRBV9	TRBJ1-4	CASSPGGGEKLFF
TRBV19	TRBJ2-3	CASSMGGTDTQYF
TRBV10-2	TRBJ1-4	CASRGGTPYEKLFF
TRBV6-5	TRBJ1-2	CASRPGQGAGYTF
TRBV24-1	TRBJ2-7	CATSDLQPGHAYEQYF
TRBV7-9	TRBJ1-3	CASVISAGRQGNTIYF
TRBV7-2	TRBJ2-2	CASSLVSGLAGAGGELFF
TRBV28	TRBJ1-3	CASSSAGDVSGNTIYF
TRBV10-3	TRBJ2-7	CAISESSSLPTYEQYF
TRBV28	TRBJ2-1	CASSPTGLAGGVNEQFF
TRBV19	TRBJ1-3	CASSLTDGNTIYF
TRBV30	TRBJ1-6	CAWREPGQGGNSPLHF
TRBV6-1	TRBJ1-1	CASSEIRDRRLDGTEAFF
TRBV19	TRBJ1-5	CASSVLVAEDSNQPQHF
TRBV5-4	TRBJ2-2	CASSLALAGVAGELFF
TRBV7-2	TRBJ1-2	CASSLSTGTAYGYTF
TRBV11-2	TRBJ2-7	CASSKTRDRGPYEQYF
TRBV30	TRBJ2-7	CAWGTGTDYEQYF
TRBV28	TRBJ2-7	CASSPPVRGDPAHF
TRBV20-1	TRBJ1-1	CSAYAGTEAFF
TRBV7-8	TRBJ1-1	CASSPGSREAFF
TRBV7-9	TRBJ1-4	CASSPQGSVGKLFF
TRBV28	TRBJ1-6	CAGRGPNNSPLHF
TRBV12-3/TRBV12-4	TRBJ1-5	CASRPGEQPQHF
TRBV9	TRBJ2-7	CASSLSGTVIDEQYF
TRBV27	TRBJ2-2	CASRLGTGANTGELFF
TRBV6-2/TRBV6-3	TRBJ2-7	CASSRTHSYEQYF
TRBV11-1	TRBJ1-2	CASPRGGQATF
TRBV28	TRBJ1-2	CASSFPQGSMGGYTF
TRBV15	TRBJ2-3	CATSRERDREVLTDTQYF
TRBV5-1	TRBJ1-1	CASSLWPGGGTEAFF
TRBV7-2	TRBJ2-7	CASSLPVTYEQYF
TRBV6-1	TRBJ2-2	CASSDRDRVVTGELFF
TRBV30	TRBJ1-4	CAWRSRQGGEKLFF
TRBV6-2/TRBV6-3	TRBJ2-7	CASSYPAGLPTYEQYF
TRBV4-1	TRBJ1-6	CASSQRDRGNSPLHF
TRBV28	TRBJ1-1	CASSLLTEAFF
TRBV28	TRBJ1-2	CASSLTGVYGYTF
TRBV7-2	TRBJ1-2	CASSLVGAGYGYTF
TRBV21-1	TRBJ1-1	CASPRRRGTEAFF
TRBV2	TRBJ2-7	CASSEMASSGEQYF
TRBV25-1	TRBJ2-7	CASSPPGQGTGLYEQYF
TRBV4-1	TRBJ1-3	CASSQESRTGLGNTIYF
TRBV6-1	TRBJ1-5	CASSEFSSNQPQHF
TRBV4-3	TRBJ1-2	CASSPIGSSYGYTF
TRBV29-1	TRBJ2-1	CSLGQGYNEQFF
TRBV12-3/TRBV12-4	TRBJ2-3	CASSLGATQYF
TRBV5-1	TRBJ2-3	CASSLGLRTDTQYF
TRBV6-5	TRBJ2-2	CASSYSPARSGELFF
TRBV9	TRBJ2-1	CASSVDGTGGYDEQFF
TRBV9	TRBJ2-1	CASSPWTSGRSWYEQFF
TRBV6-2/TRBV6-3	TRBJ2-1	CASSQGASGGNEQFF